This is a list of T cell receptor beta chains from one sample in a study of shared clonotypes between healthy human individuals. Assay used: immunoSEQ multiplex PCR; TCRdb lists only in-frame clones, some missing. This table has around 600,000 clones, 85% to 95% appearing once. The sequenced material came from naive CD8+ T cells sorted from blood. Receptor source: a woman in her 30s in good health. Each CDR3 is given with its conserved first and last residue. The order of the fields is CDR3 DNA, CDR3 protein, D gene, clone size, J gene, V gene. D genes are given only for firm matches. Size values are once, few and many counts, or a class for expanded clones, and some rows have none.

TGTGCCAGCAGTTCTTTCAGGGGCCTACCGAATTCACCCCTCCACTTT | CASSSFRGLPNSPLHF | . | . | TRBJ1-6 | TRBV6-5
TGTGCCAGCAGCGGGAGGACAGGGGCAGATACGCAGTATTTT | CASSGRTGADTQYF | TRBD1 | . | TRBJ2-3 | TRBV7-8
TGTGCCAGCAGCTTAGCAGGGAACACTGAAGCTTTCTTT | CASSLAGNTEAFF | . | once | TRBJ1-1 | TRBV5-6
TGTGCCAGCAGCTCTTACAGGGGTGACACTGAAGCTTTCTTT | CASSSYRGDTEAFF | TRBD1 | . | TRBJ1-1 | TRBV7-8
TGTGCCAGCAGCGTAGGGGGTGCTAGCGGGAGCGTCGGGGAGCTGTTTTTT | CASSVGGASGSVGELFF | TRBD2 | . | TRBJ2-2 | TRBV9
TGCGCCAGCAGCCAAGGCTGGGGACAGGGGGCGCTTGAGCAGTACTTC | CASSQGWGQGALEQYF | TRBD1 | few | TRBJ2-7 | TRBV4-1
TGCGCCAGCAGCCAAGGGAGGGCCTTATCCAATGGCTACACCTTC | CASSQGRALSNGYTF | . | once | TRBJ1-2 | TRBV4-1
TGTGCCAGCACGGGGGGACTAGCGAGCTACGAGCAGTACTTC | CASTGGLASYEQYF | TRBD2 | . | TRBJ2-7 | TRBV28
TGTGCCAGCAGTACGCCGGGAGAAATAGAGCAGTACTTC | CASSTPGEIEQYF | . | once | TRBJ2-7 | TRBV28
TGTGCCAGCAGCCCCCGGACTGGAGGGCCCTACGAGCAGTACTTC | CASSPRTGGPYEQYF | . | . | TRBJ2-7 | TRBV5-4
TGTGCCAGCTCACCCAAGGGGAGCTCCTACAATGAGCAGTTCTTC | CASSPKGSSYNEQFF | . | . | TRBJ2-1 | TRBV18
TGTGCCAGCAGTCCCGGGACCGCAGTTTTCTACGAGCAGTACTTC | CASSPGTAVFYEQYF | . | once | TRBJ2-7 | TRBV7-8
TGTGCCAGCAGTTTATTGGCCAGCTCCTACGAGCAGTACTTC | CASSLLASSYEQYF | . | . | TRBJ2-7 | TRBV27
TGTGCCAGCAGTTTGAGCCTAGCGGGGCACAATGAGCAGTTCTTC | CASSLSLAGHNEQFF | TRBD2 | . | TRBJ2-1 | TRBV27
TGTGCCAGCAGCTTAATCAGGGGCACAGATACGCAGTATTTT | CASSLIRGTDTQYF | . | . | TRBJ2-3 | TRBV5-6
TGTGCCAGCAGCACATCTAGCGGGAGTGACAATGAGCAGTTCTTC | CASSTSSGSDNEQFF | TRBD2 | . | TRBJ2-1 | TRBV13
TGTGCCAGCACCACTCCCCCAAACTATGGCTACACCTTC | CASTTPPNYGYTF | . | . | TRBJ1-2 | TRBV28
TGTGCCAGCAGCTTAGGGACAGGCTCCGAGCAGTACTTC | CASSLGTGSEQYF | TRBD1 | few | TRBJ2-7 | TRBV11-2
TGTGCCAGCGGGGGGCCCTACGAGCAGTACTTC | CASGGPYEQYF | . | few | TRBJ2-7 | TRBV6-1
TGTGCCTGGAGTGCCCCGGGACAGCATTACACCTTC | CAWSAPGQHYTF | TRBD1 | . | TRBJ1-2 | TRBV30
TGCGCCAGCAGCCAGAGGACAGGGCCTTCTAACTATGGCTACACCTTC | CASSQRTGPSNYGYTF | TRBD1 | . | TRBJ1-2 | TRBV4-1
TGTGCCAGTAGTACGCGGGACAGAGACGTCTACGAGCAGTACTTC | CASSTRDRDVYEQYF | . | . | TRBJ2-7 | TRBV19
TGTGCCAGCAGAGCAGACGGACACTACGAGCAGTACTTC | CASRADGHYEQYF | . | . | TRBJ2-7 | TRBV11-2
TGTGCCAGCAGTTCCAGGACTAGCGGCAATGAGCAGTTCTTC | CASSSRTSGNEQFF | TRBD2 | . | TRBJ2-1 | TRBV28
TGTGCCAGCTCACCCCCAAGTCCAACTGGGACCTACGAGCAGTACTTC | CASSPPSPTGTYEQYF | . | . | TRBJ2-7 | TRBV18
TGTGCCAGCAGCTTAGACTCGCCCGGGGAGCTGTTTTTT | CASSLDSPGELFF | . | . | TRBJ2-2 | TRBV7-9
TGTGCCAGCAGCTTAGGAGTTACTGGTGAAAAACTGTTTTTT | CASSLGVTGEKLFF | . | . | TRBJ1-4 | TRBV13
TGTGCCAGCAGCCCCGACCGTTGGGCGGGAGGCCAAGAGACCCAGTACTTC | CASSPDRWAGGQETQYF | TRBD2 | . | TRBJ2-5 | TRBV9
TGTGCCAGTACCCCCGGGTGGGCAGTAGAGCGGGAACGCTACGAGCAGTACTTC | CASTPGWAVERERYEQYF | TRBD2 | . | TRBJ2-7 | TRBV19
TGTGCCAGCAGCGTGGGTGGGGACACCGGGGAGCTGTTTTTT | CASSVGGDTGELFF | . | . | TRBJ2-2 | TRBV9
TGTGCCAGCAGCGCCCCGGGACTGTCCTACGAGCAGTACTTC | CASSAPGLSYEQYF | . | . | TRBJ2-7 | TRBV7-9
TGTGCCAGCAGCGTAACCCACTCCGGGTACGAGCAGTACTTC | CASSVTHSGYEQYF | . | . | TRBJ2-7 | TRBV9
TGTGCCAGCAGCTTAGATGATCTATTTGAGCAGTTCTTC | CASSLDDLFEQFF | . | . | TRBJ2-1 | TRBV11-2
TGTGCCAGCAGTTCCGACACAACCGGGACAGGGGTGGATCAGCCCCAGCATTTT | CASSSDTTGTGVDQPQHF | TRBD1 | . | TRBJ1-5 | TRBV27
TGTGCCAGCAGCCCACACGGGCCTTCCTACGAGCAGTACTTC | CASSPHGPSYEQYF | . | . | TRBJ2-7 | TRBV9
TGTGCCAGCAGTTACTCGATTTTGGGGGGAAATGAGCAGTTCTTC | CASSYSILGGNEQFF | . | . | TRBJ2-1 | TRBV6-6
TGTGCCAGCAGTGGACCGTCTAGCACAGATACGCAGTATTTT | CASSGPSSTDTQYF | . | . | TRBJ2-3 | TRBV2
TGCGCCAGCAGCTCCCAGACTAGCGGGATCTACGAGCAGTACTTC | CASSSQTSGIYEQYF | TRBD2 | . | TRBJ2-7 | TRBV5-1
TGTGCCAGCAGAACTTACACTGAAGCTTTCTTT | CASRTYTEAFF | . | few | TRBJ1-1 | TRBV7-9
TGTGCCAGCAGTTCAGCGGGAGTTTTGATCAACGAGCAGTACTTC | CASSSAGVLINEQYF | TRBD2 | . | TRBJ2-7 | TRBV27
TGTGCCAGCAGCCCTGAGGGGGGGAGCACAGATACGCAGTATTTT | CASSPEGGSTDTQYF | . | once | TRBJ2-3 | TRBV7-9
TGTGCCAGTAGTATGGGGGGGTGGGACCTGAACACTGAAGCTTTCTTT | CASSMGGWDLNTEAFF | . | once | TRBJ1-1 | TRBV19
TGCGCCAGCAGTGAGGACAGGACTAGCGGGAGCCCCACCTACGAGCAGTACTTC | CASSEDRTSGSPTYEQYF | TRBD2 | . | TRBJ2-7 | TRBV10-1
TGTGCCAGCAGCACTCCGACAGGGTACGACGAGCAGTACTTC | CASSTPTGYDEQYF | TRBD1 | . | TRBJ2-7 | TRBV7-8
TGCAGCGTTGTTCGGGTGAACGAGCAGTACTTC | CSVVRVNEQYF | . | . | TRBJ2-7 | TRBV29-1
TGTGCCAGCAGTGATATATGGTCGGGAGTTAGCACCGGGGAGCTGTTTTTT | CASSDIWSGVSTGELFF | . | . | TRBJ2-2 | TRBV2
TGTGCCAGCAGGGGAAACGGCTATGGCTACACCTTC | CASRGNGYGYTF | . | . | TRBJ1-2 | TRBV21-1
TGCGCCAGCAGCCAAGAATGGCTTGTGGCAGACTATGGCTACACCTTC | CASSQEWLVADYGYTF | . | . | TRBJ1-2 | TRBV4-1
TGTGCCAGCAGTACTCGGCGAGTTACAAACTACGAGCAGTACTTC | CASSTRRVTNYEQYF | . | . | TRBJ2-7 | TRBV27
TGTGCCAGCAGTTTACCCGGACAGGGGTACGAGCAGTACTTC | CASSLPGQGYEQYF | TRBD1 | . | TRBJ2-7 | TRBV28
TGTGCCAGCAGTAACACAGGGGGGAGCTACGAGCAGTACTTC | CASSNTGGSYEQYF | TRBD1 | . | TRBJ2-7 | TRBV28
TGTGCCAGCAGTGAAGGGTTGGGGTCCTACGAGCAGTACTTC | CASSEGLGSYEQYF | . | . | TRBJ2-7 | TRBV2
TGTGCCAGCAGCTTAGGGTATACAAATGAGCAGTTCTTC | CASSLGYTNEQFF | . | . | TRBJ2-1 | TRBV7-9
TGTGCCAGCTCACCACCGGACGGTGTTTATGGCTACACCTTC | CASSPPDGVYGYTF | . | . | TRBJ1-2 | TRBV18
TGCGCCAGCAGCCAAGAGCCAGCGACCGTCTACGAGCAGTACTTC | CASSQEPATVYEQYF | . | . | TRBJ2-7 | TRBV5-3
TGTGCCAGCAGCTTGGTACACCCTAACTATGGCTACACCTTC | CASSLVHPNYGYTF | . | few | TRBJ1-2 | TRBV7-9
TGTGCCATCCCACCGGGGGTGACGCAGTATGGCTACACCTTC | CAIPPGVTQYGYTF | . | few | TRBJ1-2 | TRBV2
TGTGCCAGCAGCTTAGCGCGAGGACTAGAGCCCGGGGAGCTGTTTTTT | CASSLARGLEPGELFF | TRBD2 | . | TRBJ2-2 | TRBV11-1
TGTGCCAGCAGTTTTCTTGGCGGGACCTCCTACAATGAGCAGTTCTTC | CASSFLGGTSYNEQFF | . | . | TRBJ2-1 | TRBV28
TGTGCCAGCAGTTTTTCGACAGGGGTGGGGGAGCTGTTTTTT | CASSFSTGVGELFF | TRBD1 | . | TRBJ2-2 | TRBV27